A selection of T cell receptor beta chains follows, all from one sample in a study of T cell changes during pregnancy in multiple sclerosis. Data came from immunoSEQ multiplex PCR; TCRdb stores just in-frame clones and leaves some out. Among about 50,000 clones, more than 85% were seen once, and the ten largest hold under 9.5%. The sample in question was CD8+ T cells from peripheral blood mononuclear cells, obtained after pregnancy. All receptors derive from a female donor with multiple sclerosis, enrolled in a pregnancy study. Both conserved end residues are trimmed from each CDR3.

CDR3 protein: ASSPRDRGSYEQY
V gene: TRBV13

CDR3 protein: ASSFGTGDNEQF
V gene: TRBV27

CDR3 protein: ASSHGTGLSNEKLF
V gene: TRBV14

CDR3 protein: ASSHGREADTQY
V gene: TRBV4-1

CDR3 protein: ASSLTVATNEKLF
V gene: TRBV7-6

CDR3 protein: ASSFGLAGNTGELF
V gene: TRBV13

CDR3 protein: AAGGSYNEQF
V gene: TRBV30

CDR3 protein: ATSLTTENTEAF
V gene: TRBV15

CDR3 protein: ASSEAPAIPGNTIY
V gene: TRBV6-1

CDR3 protein: ASGGLEAF
V gene: TRBV11-2

CDR3 protein: AISETSGGATSTDTQY
V gene: TRBV10-3